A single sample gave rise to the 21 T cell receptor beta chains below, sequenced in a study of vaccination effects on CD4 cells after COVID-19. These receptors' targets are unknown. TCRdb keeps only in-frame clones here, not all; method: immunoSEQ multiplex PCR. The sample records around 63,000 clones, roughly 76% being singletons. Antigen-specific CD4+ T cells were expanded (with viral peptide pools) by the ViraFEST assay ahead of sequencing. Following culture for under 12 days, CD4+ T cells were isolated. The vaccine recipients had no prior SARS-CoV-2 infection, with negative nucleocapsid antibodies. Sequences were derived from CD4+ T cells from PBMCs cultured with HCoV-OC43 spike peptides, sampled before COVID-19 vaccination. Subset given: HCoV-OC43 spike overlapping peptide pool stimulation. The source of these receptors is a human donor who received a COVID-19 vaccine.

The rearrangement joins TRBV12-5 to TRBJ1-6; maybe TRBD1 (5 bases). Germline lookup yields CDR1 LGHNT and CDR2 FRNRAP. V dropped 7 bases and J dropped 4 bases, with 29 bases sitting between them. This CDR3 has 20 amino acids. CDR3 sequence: CASDRWDQSGPIYYNSPLHF. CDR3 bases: TGTGCTAGTGATCGCTGGGACCAATCAGGCCCAATCTATTATAATTCACCCCTCCACTTT.

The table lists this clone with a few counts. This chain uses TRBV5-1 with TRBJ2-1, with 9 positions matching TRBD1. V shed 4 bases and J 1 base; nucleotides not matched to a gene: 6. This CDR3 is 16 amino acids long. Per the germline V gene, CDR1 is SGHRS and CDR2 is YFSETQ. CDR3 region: CASSTKQGASYNEQFF. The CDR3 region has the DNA TGCGCCAGCAGCACCAAACAGGGGGCGTCCTACAATGAGCAGTTCTTC.

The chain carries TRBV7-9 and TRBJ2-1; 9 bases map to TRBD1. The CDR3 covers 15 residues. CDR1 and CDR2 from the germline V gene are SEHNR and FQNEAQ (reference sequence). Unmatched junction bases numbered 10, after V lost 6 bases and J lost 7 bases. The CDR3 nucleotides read TGTGCCAGCAGGACCCTGGGGACAGGGAATAATGAGCAGTTCTTC. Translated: CASRTLGTGNNEQFF.

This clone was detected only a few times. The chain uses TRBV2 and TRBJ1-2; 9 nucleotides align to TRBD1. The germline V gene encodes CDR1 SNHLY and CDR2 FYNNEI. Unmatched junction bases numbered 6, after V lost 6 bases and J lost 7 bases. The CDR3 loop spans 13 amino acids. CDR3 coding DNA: TGTGCCAGCAGGGACAGGGGTTTAGGTGGCTACACCTTC. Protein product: CASRDRGLGGYTF.

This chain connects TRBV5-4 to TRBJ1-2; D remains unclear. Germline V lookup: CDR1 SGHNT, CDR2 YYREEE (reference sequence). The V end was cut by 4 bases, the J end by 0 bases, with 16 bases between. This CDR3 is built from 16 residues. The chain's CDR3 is CASSPGGFQANYGYTF. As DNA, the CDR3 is TGTGCCAGCAGCCCTGGAGGGTTCCAAGCTAACTATGGCTACACCTTC. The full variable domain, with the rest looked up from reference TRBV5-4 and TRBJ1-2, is ETGVTQSPTHLIKTRGQQVTLRCSSQSGHNTVSWYQQALGQGPQFIFQYYREEENGRGNFPPRFSGLQFPNYSSELNVNALELDDSALYLCASSPGGFQANYGYTFGSGTRLTVV.

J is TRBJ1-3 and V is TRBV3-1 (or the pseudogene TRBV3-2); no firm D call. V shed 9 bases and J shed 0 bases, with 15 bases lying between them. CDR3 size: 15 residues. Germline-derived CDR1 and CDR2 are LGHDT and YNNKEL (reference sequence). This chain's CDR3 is CASSDQGLSGNTIYF. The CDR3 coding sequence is TGTGCCAGTTCAGATCAAGGGCTCTCTGGAAACACCATATATTTT.

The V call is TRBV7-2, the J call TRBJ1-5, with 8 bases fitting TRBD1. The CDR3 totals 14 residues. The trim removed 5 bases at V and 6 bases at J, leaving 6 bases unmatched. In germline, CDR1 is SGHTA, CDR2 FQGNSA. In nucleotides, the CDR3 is TGTGCCAGCAGCCCGGACAGGGTTTTTCAGCCCCAGCATTTT. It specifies CASSPDRVFQPQHF.

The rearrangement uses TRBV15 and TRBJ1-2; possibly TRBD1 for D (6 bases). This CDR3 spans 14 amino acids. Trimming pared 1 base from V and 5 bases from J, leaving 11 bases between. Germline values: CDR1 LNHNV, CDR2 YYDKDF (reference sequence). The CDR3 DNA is TGTGCCACCAGCAGAGGACAGGACATTTATGGCTACACCTTC. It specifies CATSRGQDIYGYTF.

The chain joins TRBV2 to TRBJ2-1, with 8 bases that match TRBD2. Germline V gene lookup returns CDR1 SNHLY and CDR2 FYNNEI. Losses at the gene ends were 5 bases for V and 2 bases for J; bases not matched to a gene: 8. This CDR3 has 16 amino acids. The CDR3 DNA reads TGTGCCAGCAGTCGAAGCGGGGGATTCCCCTACAATGAGCAGTTCTTC. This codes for CASSRSGGFPYNEQFF.

Here the CDR3 DNA reads TGTGCCATCACCGACCCCAGCCTCTCCTATAATTCACCCCTCCACTTT. Protein: CAITDPSLSYNSPLHF. V is TRBV10-3 and J is TRBJ1-6; D uncertain. The ends were cut back, 7 bases at V and 0 bases at J, with 13 bases in the middle. CDR1 ENHRY and CDR2 SYGVKD come from the germline V gene. The CDR3 covers 16 residues.

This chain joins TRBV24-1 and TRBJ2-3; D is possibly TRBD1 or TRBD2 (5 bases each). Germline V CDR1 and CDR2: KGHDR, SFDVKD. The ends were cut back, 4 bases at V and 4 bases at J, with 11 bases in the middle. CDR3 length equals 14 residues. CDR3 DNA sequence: TGTGCCACCAGTGACCCCCGGGGCCCAGATACGCAGTATTTT. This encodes CATSDPRGPDTQYF.

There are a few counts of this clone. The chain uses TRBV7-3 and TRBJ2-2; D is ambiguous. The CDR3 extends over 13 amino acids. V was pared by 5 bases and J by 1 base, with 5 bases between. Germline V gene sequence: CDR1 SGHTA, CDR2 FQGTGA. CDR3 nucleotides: TGTGCCAGCAGCCCACGGAACACCGGGGAGCTGTTTTTT. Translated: CASSPRNTGELFF. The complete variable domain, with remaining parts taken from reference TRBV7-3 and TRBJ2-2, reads GAGVSQTPSNKVTEKGKYVELRCDPISGHTALYWYRQSLGQGPEFLIYFQGTGAADDSGLPNDRFFAVRPEGSVSTLKIQRTERGDSAVYLCASSPRNTGELFFGEGSRLTVL.

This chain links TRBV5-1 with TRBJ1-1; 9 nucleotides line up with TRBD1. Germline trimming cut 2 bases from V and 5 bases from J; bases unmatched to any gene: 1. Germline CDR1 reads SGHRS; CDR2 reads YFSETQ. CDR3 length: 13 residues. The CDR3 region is CASSLQGATEAFF. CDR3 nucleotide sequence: TGCGCCAGCAGCTTACAGGGGGCGACTGAAGCTTTCTTT.

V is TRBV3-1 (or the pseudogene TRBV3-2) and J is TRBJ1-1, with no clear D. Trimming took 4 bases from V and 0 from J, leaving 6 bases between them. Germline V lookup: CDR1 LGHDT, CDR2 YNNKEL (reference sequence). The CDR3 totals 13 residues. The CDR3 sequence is CASSPQMNTEAFF. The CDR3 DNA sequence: TGTGCCAGCAGCCCTCAAATGAACACTGAAGCTTTCTTT.

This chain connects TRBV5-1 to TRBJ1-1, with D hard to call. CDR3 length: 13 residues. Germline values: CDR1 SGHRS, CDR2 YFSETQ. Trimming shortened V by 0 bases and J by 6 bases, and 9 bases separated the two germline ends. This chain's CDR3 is CASSLEWGSEAFF. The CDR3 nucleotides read TGCGCCAGCAGCTTGGAATGGGGTTCTGAAGCTTTCTTT.

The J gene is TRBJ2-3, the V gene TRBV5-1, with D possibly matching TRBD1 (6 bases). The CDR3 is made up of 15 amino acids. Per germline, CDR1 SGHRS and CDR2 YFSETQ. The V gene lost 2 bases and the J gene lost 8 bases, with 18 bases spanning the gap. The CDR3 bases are TGCGCCAGCAGCTTTTTAACAGGGCCTTCGGGTACGCAGTATTTT. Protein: CASSFLTGPSGTQYF.

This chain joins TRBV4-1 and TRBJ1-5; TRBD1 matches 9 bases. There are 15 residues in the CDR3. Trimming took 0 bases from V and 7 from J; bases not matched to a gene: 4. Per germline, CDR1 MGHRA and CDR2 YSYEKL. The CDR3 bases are TGCGCCAGCAGCCAAGAAACAGGGGGCTGGCAGCCCCAGCATTTT. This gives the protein CASSQETGGWQPQHF.

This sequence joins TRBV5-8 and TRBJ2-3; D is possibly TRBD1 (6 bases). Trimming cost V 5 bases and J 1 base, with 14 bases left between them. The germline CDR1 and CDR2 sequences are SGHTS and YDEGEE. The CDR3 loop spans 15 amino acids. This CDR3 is CASSYGQPGTDTQYF. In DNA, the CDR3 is TGTGCCAGCAGTTATGGACAGCCAGGCACAGATACGCAGTATTTT.

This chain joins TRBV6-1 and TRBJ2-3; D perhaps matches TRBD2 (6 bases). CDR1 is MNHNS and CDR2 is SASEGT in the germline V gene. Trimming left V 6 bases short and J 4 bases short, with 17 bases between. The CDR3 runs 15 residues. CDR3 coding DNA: TGTGCCAGCAGCTCCCGCGGGGAGGTCTCAGATACGCAGTATTTT. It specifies CASSSRGEVSDTQYF.

CDR3 residues: CASSTRQVLSGANVLTF. The CDR3 DNA reads TGTGCCAGCAGCACCAGACAGGTGCTCTCTGGGGCCAACGTCCTGACTTTC. V is TRBV5-5 and J is TRBJ2-6; the D gene is possibly TRBD1 (6 bases). Germline CDR1 SGHKS, CDR2 YYEKEE (reference sequence). The CDR3 has 17 residues. Trimming pared 4 bases from V and 0 bases from J, leaving 14 bases between. The full variable domain, completed using reference TRBV5-5 and TRBJ2-6, is DAGVTQSPTHLIKTRGQQVTLRCSPISGHKSVSWYQQVLGQGPQFIFQYYEKEERGRGNFPDRFSARQFPNYSSELNVNALLLGDSALYLCASSTRQVLSGANVLTFGAGSRLTVL.

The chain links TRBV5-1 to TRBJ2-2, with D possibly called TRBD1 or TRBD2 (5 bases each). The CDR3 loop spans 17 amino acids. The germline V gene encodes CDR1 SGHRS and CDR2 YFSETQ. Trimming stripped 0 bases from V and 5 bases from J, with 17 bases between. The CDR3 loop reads CASSLGRDPAETGELFF. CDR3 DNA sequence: TGCGCCAGCAGCTTGGGCCGGGACCCAGCTGAGACCGGGGAGCTGTTTTTT. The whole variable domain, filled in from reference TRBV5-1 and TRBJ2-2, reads KAGVTQTPRYLIKTRGQQVTLSCSPISGHRSVSWYQQTPGQGLQFLFEYFSETQRNKGNFPGRFSGRQFSNSRSEMNVSTLELGDSALYLCASSLGRDPAETGELFFGEGSRLTVL.